Listed here are 17 T cell receptor beta chains from one sample, sequenced in a study of T cell responses to AZD1222 COVID-19 vaccine (dated by TCRdb to the early 2020s). The library was generated by the immunoSEQ multiplex PCR assay. Drawn from immuneACCESS, this table holds only the in-frame rearrangements with V and J called that TCRdb kept. Clones are partly lost; checked studies trace under half to an unresolved V gene and leave the rest unexplained. Across this sample there are under 130,000 clones, with roughly 90% seen only once. Together, the top ten hold roughly 1.1% of the sample. Taken with the paper, the label for time point translates to: baseline before first vaccination. The source material was peripheral blood, sampled on day 0 of AZD1222 vaccination. The receptors come from an adult in good health.

The chain employs TRBV5-1 and TRBJ2-5; the D call may be TRBD1 or TRBD2 (5 bases each). CDR1 and CDR2 (germline): SGHRS, YFSETQ. Trimming removed 4 bases from V and 3 bases from J, with 19 bases in between. The CDR3 sequence is 16 residues long. This CDR3 is CASSTRDQGREETQYF. The DNA for the CDR3 is TGCGCCAGCAGCACCCGGGACCAGGGACGGGAAGAGACCCAGTACTTC.

The chain uses TRBV6-2 or TRBV6-3 and TRBJ2-3; no firm D call. The CDR3 covers 13 residues. Trimming left V 6 bases short and J 7 bases short, with 14 bases between. Germline CDR1 MNHEY, CDR2 SVGEGT. This chain's CDR3 is CASSADKGYTQYF. The CDR3 region has the DNA TGTGCCAGCAGCGCCGACAAGGGCTATACGCAGTATTTT.

Comments on this clone: An end of the junction differs from the germline gene, which may be a read error. The chain has TRBV9 and TRBJ2-1; D remains unclear. The CDR3 sequence is 11 residues long. Germline CDR1 is SGDLS and CDR2 is YYNGEE. Here the CDR3 reads CASSSFNEQFF. CDR3 sequence (DNA): TGTGCCAGCAGCTCCTTCAATGAGCAGTTCTTC.

In its sample, this clone was seen once. The CDR3 protein is CASSRGSDKSHEQYF. The CDR3 bases are TGTGCCAGCTCACGCGGTTCGGACAAGTCCCACGAGCAGTACTTC. The chain has TRBV18 and TRBJ2-7; D is perhaps TRBD1 (5 bases). The CDR3 has 15 residues. Germline-derived CDR1 and CDR2 are KGHSH and LQKENI. With 4 bases removed from V and 5 bases from J, the gap between germline ends came to 18 bases.

The rearrangement links TRBV6-2 or TRBV6-3 to TRBJ2-7; unclear D gene. Trimming shortened V by 2 bases and J by 0 bases, and 11 bases separated the two germline ends. The CDR3 extends over 15 amino acids. Germline V gene data show CDR1 as MNHEY and CDR2 as SVGEGT. For the CDR3, the DNA is TGTGCCAGCAGTTACGAGGTTGGCAGCTCCTACGAGCAGTACTTC. Translation gives CASSYEVGSSYEQYF.

The sample holds one count of this clone. J is TRBJ2-2 and V is TRBV12-5; D is perhaps TRBD1 (6 bases). The CDR3 loop spans 15 amino acids. Germline V CDR1 and CDR2: LGHNT, FRNRAP. The ends were cut back, 6 bases at V and 4 bases at J, with 15 bases in the middle. CDR3 sequence reads: CASGRDRSGTGELFF. DNA of the CDR3: TGTGCTAGTGGACGTGACAGGTCTGGCACCGGGGAGCTGTTTTTT.

The chain recombines TRBV18 with TRBJ2-3, with TRBD1 matching over 11 bases. There are 18 residues in the CDR3. Germline CDR1 reads KGHSH; CDR2 reads LQKENI. V trimming: 2 bases; J trimming: 4 bases; junction bases outside the gene matches: 11. Written as DNA, the CDR3 is TGTGCCAGCTCACCATCTGCACCGGGACAGGGGGGTCCAGATACGCAGTATTTT. As protein: CASSPSAPGQGGPDTQYF.

This clone was detected only once. The CDR3 loop is CASSLNPPFGQKNTGELFF. The CDR3 DNA sequence: TGTGCCAGCAGCTTAAACCCGCCGTTTGGACAGAAGAACACCGGGGAGCTGTTTTTT. The chain carries TRBV6-6 and TRBJ2-2; D is perhaps TRBD1 (6 bases). The germline V gene has CDR1 MNHNY and CDR2 SVGAGI (reference sequence). The CDR3 runs to 19 residues. Trimming took off 6 bases at V and 1 base at J, with 24 bases between the two ends.

This CDR3 reads CASSEPGQDTDTQYF. The CDR3 nucleotides are TGTGCCAGCAGTGAACCTGGACAGGACACAGATACGCAGTATTTT. The rearrangement joins TRBV6-1 to TRBJ2-3; 7 bases align to TRBD1. The germline V gene has CDR1 MNHNS and CDR2 SASEGT. The J segment lost 2 bases and the V segment lost 2 bases, leaving 4 bases of the junction unmatched. CDR3 length equals 15 residues.

The chain uses TRBV18 and TRBJ1-2; 10 nucleotides line up with TRBD1. Germline trimming cut 3 bases from V and 7 bases from J; bases unmatched to any gene: 11. Germline loops: CDR1 KGHSH, CDR2 LQKENI. CDR3 size: 16 residues. The CDR3 spells CASSPNTGTGVAGYTF. In DNA form, the CDR3 reads TGTGCCAGCTCACCTAATACCGGGACAGGGGTAGCTGGCTACACCTTC.

The rearrangement uses TRBV7-2 and TRBJ2-3; 8 nucleotides agree with TRBD1. Germline V gene sequence: CDR1 SGHTA, CDR2 FQGNSA. Trimming at V came to 1 base and at J to 1 base, leaving 10 bases not matched to a gene. The CDR3 is 18 residues long. DNA for the CDR3: TGTGCCAGCAGCTTAGTGTTCCGAGGACAGGGAGGCACAGATACGCAGTATTTT. Its protein is CASSLVFRGQGGTDTQYF.

V gene TRBV29-1 combines with J gene TRBJ2-7; 8 bases map to TRBD1. Losses at the gene ends were 4 bases for V and 3 bases for J; bases not matched to a gene: 8. Germline CDR1 SQVTM, CDR2 ANQGSEA. The CDR3 is 14 amino acids. In DNA form, the CDR3 reads TGCAGCGTTGCCGAAACAGGGGGGTACTACGAGCAGTACTTC. It translates to CSVAETGGYYEQYF.

This clone has just one count. Here the CDR3 reads CASSPRIVGTSAEGHTQYF. CDR3 coding DNA: TGTGCCAGCTCACCCCGGATCGTCGGGACTAGCGCTGAGGGGCATACGCAGTATTTT. The gene calls are TRBV18 and TRBJ2-3; 10 bases line up with TRBD2. Germline loops: CDR1 KGHSH, CDR2 LQKENI. V shed 3 bases, J shed 7 bases, and the junction held 19 bases outside the gene matches. CDR3 length: 19 residues.

The chain carries TRBV3-1 (or the pseudogene TRBV3-2) and TRBJ2-7; D is uncertain. CDR3 size: 13 residues. CDR1 and CDR2 (germline): LGHDT, YNNKEL (reference sequence). With 3 bases removed from V and 4 bases from J, the gap between germline ends came to 10 bases. The CDR3: CASSQGLSYEQYF. DNA for the CDR3: TGTGCCAGCAGCCAGGGTCTGAGTTACGAGCAGTACTTC.

V gene TRBV5-1 combines with J gene TRBJ2-7, with a tentative D call TRBD2 (6 bases). There are 14 residues in the CDR3. Trimming left V 3 bases short and J 2 bases short, with 12 bases between. Germline V gene sequence: CDR1 SGHRS, CDR2 YFSETQ. CDR3 sequence (DNA): TGCGCCAGCAGCTACCTGGGGGGTACCTACGAGCAGTACTTC. Translated: CASSYLGGTYEQYF.

The chain is built from TRBV7-9 and TRBJ2-1; D unclear. V was shortened by 0 bases and J by 10 bases, with 7 bases between the two germline ends. CDR1 and CDR2 (germline): SEHNR, FQNEAQ (reference sequence). This CDR3 spans 12 amino acids. CDR3 sequence: CASSLAAWEQFF. The CDR3 DNA sequence: TGTGCCAGCAGCTTAGCAGCGTGGGAGCAGTTCTTC.

This clone was seen a single time. This chain connects TRBV6-5 to TRBJ2-1; D unclear. V gave up 6 bases and J gave up 4 bases, with 10 bases separating them. This CDR3 contains 13 residues. CDR1 is MNHEY and CDR2 is SVGAGI in the germline V gene. CDR3 sequence (DNA): TGTGCCAGCAGCCTTGGCCAGTACAATGAGCAGTTCTTC. Its translation is CASSLGQYNEQFF.